Listed below are T cell receptor beta chains from one sample, sequenced in a study of OX40 agonist ivuxolimab in advanced cancers. The data were produced by immunoSEQ multiplex PCR, yet TCRdb's version contains in-frame clones alone and is incomplete. The sample yields 72,000 or so clones, over 75% seen once. The source was CD4+ or CD8+ T cells sorted from blood, collected in a trial of the OX40 agonist ivuxolimab. These TCRs come from an adult with an advanced solid tumor such as melanoma, head and neck, liver or kidney cancer. The CDR3 runs from the conserved cysteine through the conserved F or W. D genes are given only for firm matches.

D gene: -
V gene: TRBV2
J gene: TRBJ2-3
CDR3 protein: CASSEGAGSSSDTQYF

D gene: -
V gene: TRBV19
J gene: TRBJ1-2
CDR3 protein: CASSISFGGVNGYTF

D gene: -
V gene: TRBV27
J gene: TRBJ1-5
CDR3 protein: CASSFLPTGEGNQPQHF

D gene: -
V gene: TRBV30
J gene: TRBJ2-4
CDR3 protein: CAWSVLRGALAKNIQYF

D gene: -
V gene: TRBV2
J gene: TRBJ1-3
CDR3 protein: CASSASAGNTIYF

D gene: TRBD1
V gene: TRBV4-1
J gene: TRBJ1-2
CDR3 protein: CASSPGTGVNYGYTF

D gene: -
V gene: TRBV11-2
J gene: TRBJ2-7
CDR3 protein: CASSLVVGEQYF

D gene: -
V gene: TRBV25-1
J gene: TRBJ1-4
CDR3 protein: CASSQSEAQEKLFF

D gene: -
V gene: TRBV5-3
J gene: TRBJ2-1
CDR3 protein: CARSPRGRRCTQSSYNEQFF

D gene: TRBD1
V gene: TRBV6-6
J gene: TRBJ2-7
CDR3 protein: CASRPGTAYEQYF

D gene: TRBD2
V gene: TRBV19
J gene: TRBJ2-1
CDR3 protein: CASSISSGRAYNEQFF

D gene: TRBD2
V gene: TRBV29-1
J gene: TRBJ2-3
CDR3 protein: CSAERGGTDTQYF

D gene: -
V gene: TRBV5-4
J gene: TRBJ1-6
CDR3 protein: CASSLGGRSSYNSPLHF

D gene: TRBD1
V gene: TRBV29-1
J gene: TRBJ1-2
CDR3 protein: CSAEDREVRGYTF

D gene: -
V gene: TRBV5-1
J gene: TRBJ2-5
CDR3 protein: CASSLVPGKGETQYF

D gene: -
V gene: TRBV21-1
J gene: TRBJ2-3
CDR3 protein: CASSKVRQGTYF

D gene: -
V gene: TRBV19
J gene: TRBJ1-1
CDR3 protein: CASTLRGRPNTEAFF

D gene: -
V gene: TRBV6-5
J gene: TRBJ2-1
CDR3 protein: CASSYDYNEQFF

D gene: -
V gene: TRBV6-4
J gene: TRBJ2-3
CDR3 protein: CASSDSIGFAGIDTQYF

D gene: TRBD2
V gene: TRBV5-1
J gene: TRBJ2-1
CDR3 protein: CASSFGTSGRAYNEQFF

D gene: -
V gene: TRBV29-1
J gene: TRBJ2-2
CDR3 protein: CSVAAARLAGELFF

D gene: -
V gene: TRBV6-6
J gene: TRBJ2-7
CDR3 protein: CASSKDQDIAYEQYF

D gene: TRBD1
V gene: TRBV5-1
J gene: TRBJ1-1
CDR3 protein: CASSGTGGNTEAFF

D gene: -
V gene: TRBV7-9
J gene: TRBJ2-2
CDR3 protein: CASSLGDRTGELFF